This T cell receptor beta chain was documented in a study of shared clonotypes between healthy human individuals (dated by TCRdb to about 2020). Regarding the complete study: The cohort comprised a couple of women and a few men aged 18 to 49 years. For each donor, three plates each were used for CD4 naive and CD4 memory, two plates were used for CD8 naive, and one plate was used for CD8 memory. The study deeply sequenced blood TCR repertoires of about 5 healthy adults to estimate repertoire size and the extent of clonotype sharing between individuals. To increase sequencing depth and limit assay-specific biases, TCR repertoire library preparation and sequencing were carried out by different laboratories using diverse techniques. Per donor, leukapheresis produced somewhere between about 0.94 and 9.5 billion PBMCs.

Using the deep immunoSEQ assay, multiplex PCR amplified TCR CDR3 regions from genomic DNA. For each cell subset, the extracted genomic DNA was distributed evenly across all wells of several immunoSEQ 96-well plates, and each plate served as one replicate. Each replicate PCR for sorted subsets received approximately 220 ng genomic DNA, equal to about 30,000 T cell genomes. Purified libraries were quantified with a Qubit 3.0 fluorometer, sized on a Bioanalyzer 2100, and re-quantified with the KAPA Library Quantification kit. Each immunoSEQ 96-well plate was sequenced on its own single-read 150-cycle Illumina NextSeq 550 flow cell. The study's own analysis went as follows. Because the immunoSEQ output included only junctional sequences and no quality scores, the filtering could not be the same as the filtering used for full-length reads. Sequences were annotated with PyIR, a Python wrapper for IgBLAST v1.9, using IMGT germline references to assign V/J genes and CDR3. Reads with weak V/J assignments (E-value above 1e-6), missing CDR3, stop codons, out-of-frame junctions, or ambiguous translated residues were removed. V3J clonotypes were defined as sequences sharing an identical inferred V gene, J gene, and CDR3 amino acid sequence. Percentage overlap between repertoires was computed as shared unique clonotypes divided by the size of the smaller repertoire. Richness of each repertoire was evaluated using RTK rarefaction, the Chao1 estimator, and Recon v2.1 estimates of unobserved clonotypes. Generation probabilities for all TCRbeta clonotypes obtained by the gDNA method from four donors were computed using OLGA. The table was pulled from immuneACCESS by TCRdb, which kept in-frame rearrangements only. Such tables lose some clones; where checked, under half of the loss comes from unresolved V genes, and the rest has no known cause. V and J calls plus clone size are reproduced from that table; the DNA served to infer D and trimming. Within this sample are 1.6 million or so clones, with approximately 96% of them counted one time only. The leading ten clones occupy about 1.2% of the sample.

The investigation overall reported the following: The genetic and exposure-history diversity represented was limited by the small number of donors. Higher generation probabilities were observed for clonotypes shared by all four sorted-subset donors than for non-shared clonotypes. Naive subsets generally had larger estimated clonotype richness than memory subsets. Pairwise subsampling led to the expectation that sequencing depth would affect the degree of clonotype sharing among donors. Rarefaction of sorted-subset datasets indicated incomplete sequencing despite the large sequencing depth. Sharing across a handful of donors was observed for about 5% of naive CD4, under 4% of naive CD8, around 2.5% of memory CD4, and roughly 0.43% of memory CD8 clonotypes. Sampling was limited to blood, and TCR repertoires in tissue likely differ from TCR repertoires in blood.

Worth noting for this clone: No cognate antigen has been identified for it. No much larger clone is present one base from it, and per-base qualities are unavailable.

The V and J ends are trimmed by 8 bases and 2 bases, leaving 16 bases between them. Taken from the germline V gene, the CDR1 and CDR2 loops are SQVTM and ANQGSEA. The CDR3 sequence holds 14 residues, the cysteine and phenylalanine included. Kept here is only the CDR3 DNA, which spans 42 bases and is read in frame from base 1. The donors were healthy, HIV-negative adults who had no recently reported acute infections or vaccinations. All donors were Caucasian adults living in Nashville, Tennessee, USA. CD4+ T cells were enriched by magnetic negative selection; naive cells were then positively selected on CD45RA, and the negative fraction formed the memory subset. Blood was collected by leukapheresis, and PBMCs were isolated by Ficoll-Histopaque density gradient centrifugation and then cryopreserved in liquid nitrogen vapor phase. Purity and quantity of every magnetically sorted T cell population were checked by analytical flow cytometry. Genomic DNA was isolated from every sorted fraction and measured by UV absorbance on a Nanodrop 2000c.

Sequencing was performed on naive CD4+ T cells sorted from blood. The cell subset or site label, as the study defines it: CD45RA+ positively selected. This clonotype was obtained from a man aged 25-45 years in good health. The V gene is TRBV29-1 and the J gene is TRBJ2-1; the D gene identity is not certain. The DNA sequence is TGCAGCCTGGTTCTGGTTGGCACCTACAATGAGCAGTTCTTC. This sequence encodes CSLVLVGTYNEQFF.